This T cell receptor (beta chain) came from a study of T cells expressing NK-cell markers. About the research overall: It was from sorted CD3+CD56+NKG2C+, CD3+CD56+NKG2C- and CD3+CD56-NKG2C+ T cells that TCR beta repertoires came. Most of the eight sequenced donors were HCMV-seropositive; one was seronegative.

Reprocessing the 5' RACE reads, TCRdb reports a single entry for every CDR3 protein and omits DNA. The sample's table shows about 150,000 distinct CDR3 sequences. Whole-study findings and limits: Each of several donors carried dominant NKG2C+ clonotypes accounting for about 1.0-7.5% of CD8+ T cells. Unclear, still, was the HCMV specificity of the expanded NKG2C+ T cell clones.

As to this clonotype: As yet, its antigen is unknown.

CDR3 size: 16 residues. The source is a woman aged 45-59 years in good health. The rearrangement links TRBV12-3 or TRBV12-4 to TRBJ2-7; with no DNA, the TCRdb D assignment of TRBD1 cannot be verified. The sample consisted of blood T cells: a sorted CD56 or NKG2C T cell subset, CD4+ or CD8+ T cells, or bulk PBMC T cells (not recorded which). CDR3 sequence: CASSLTDSSFWYEQYF.